Described below is a single TCR beta chain sequence and its context. There are a few counts of this clonotype. Its antigen remains undetermined. No quality values exist for individual bases; no much larger clone is one base distant. TCRdb shows the sequencer as Illumina NovaSeq 6000. cDNA libraries for TCRalpha and TCRbeta were prepared by 5'RACE using constant-segment primers, with sample barcodes and unique molecular identifiers added. RNA was extracted from every sample with Trizol reagent. Libraries were amplified in two PCR steps, with a second sample barcode and Illumina TruSeq adapters added in the second step. Sequencing of libraries was performed on an Illumina NovaSeq with 2 x 150 bp paired-end reads. For the original study's pipeline: With migec v1.2.7, reads were demultiplexed and then collapsed into UMI-guided consensus sequences. Using mixcr v2.1.11, UMI consensuses were aligned to TRA and TRB V and J templates and then assembled into clonotypes. A clonotype was counted as expanded or contracted only when both edgeR and NoisET called the clonotype significant, with the noise models trained on biological replicates. For edgeR calls, the thresholds were a false discovery rate-adjusted p below 0.01 and a log2 fold-change of 1. PCA with hierarchical clustering of max-normalized trajectories of the 1000 most abundant clonotypes was used as exploratory dynamics analysis. Separately sequenced CD4+ and CD8+ repertoires were used to assign the CD4 or CD8 phenotype of responding clones. TCRdb reran the public reads through fastp at Q25 and MiXCR, keeping productive beta chains. Rows merge per CDR3 protein into single entries with the most common DNA and genes. What appears here as the V and J calls and clone size reflects TCRdb's work, not the paper's. This sample has roughly 86,000 distinct CDR3 sequences in its table, and approximately 15% of those were observed once. The ten largest make up around two fifths of the sample.

Spanning cysteine to phenylalanine, the CDR3 consists of 15 amino acids. Just the 45-base CDR3 DNA is kept, in frame starting at base 1. V trim: 0 bases; J trim: 5 bases; unmatched bases: 5. CDR1 and CDR2 are drawn from the germline V gene: LGHNA, YSLEER. This sample is drawn from a study of T-cell memory formation after mild COVID-19 (dated by TCRdb to the early 2020s). For the study in its entirety: Most TCR sequence clusters were specific to one of the two donors. In a couple of donors, T-cell clones that expanded and contracted after mild COVID-19 were tracked by sequencing TCRalpha and TCRbeta repertoires over time. Two young, previously healthy adult volunteers, one female and one male, were included in the cohort.

What the authors observed across the whole study: Contracting CD4+ clones turned up mainly in the CM and EM memory subsets, whereas EMRA was where CD8+ clones were enriched. Only a couple of mild cases were covered by the study, and larger cohorts that include severe cases with pre-infection samples were considered necessary. The second-wave clones that peaked on day 37 were not confirmed to be SARS-CoV-2 specific. From day 15 to 85, contracting clones showed balanced CD4/CD8 phenotypes, whereas a second wave of clones that expanded from day 15 to 37 leaned towards CD4+. Some responding clones were detected in pre-infection memory, suggesting pre-existing cross-reactive memory T cells joined the SARS-CoV-2 response.

Ficoll-Paque density gradient centrifugation was used to isolate PBMCs. The V and J genes are TRBV4-3 and TRBJ2-7; 9 bases in the junction line up with TRBD1. The source is a man aged 18 to 30 who had mild COVID-19 (a few samples of this study predate the infection). The sample titles of this study are shuffled in the database, so cell type and time point are left out; the donor was told from shared clones. The material sequenced was PBMCs or a T cell subset sorted from them (not recorded which). This receptor has the CDR3 CASSQEGTGGNEQYF. The sequence in DNA is TGCGCCAGCAGCCAAGAGGGAACAGGGGGCAACGAGCAGTACTTC.